The rows below give T cell receptor beta chains drawn from one sample of a study of CD8+ T cells in alopecia areata. Measured with immunoSEQ multiplex PCR; TCRdb has only the in-frame clones, and not every one. The table lists approximately 300,000 clones, roughly 60% of them singletons. The source material was CD4+ T cells sorted from blood, sampled at week 24, from a patient treated with tofacitinib. The receptors come from a human donor with alopecia areata. CDR3s include the opening cysteine and the closing phenylalanine or tryptophan. The order of the fields is J gene, clone size, V gene, CDR3 protein. Not all rows give a size; the values are once, few, many and, for expanded clones, a class.

J: TRBJ2-5; size: .; V: TRBV13; CDR3: CASSLTSPGAETQYF
J: TRBJ1-1; size: .; V: TRBV11-2; CDR3: CASYGTRNTEAFF
J: TRBJ2-4; size: few; V: TRBV7-9; CDR3: CASSFGTENIQYF
J: TRBJ1-2; size: .; V: TRBV30; CDR3: CAWGQNYGYTF
J: TRBJ1-3; size: .; V: TRBV6-5; CDR3: CASSLFRGSSGNTIYF
J: TRBJ2-1; size: once; V: TRBV4-2; CDR3: CASSQRGGNHNEQFF
J: TRBJ1-1; size: few; V: TRBV25-1; CDR3: CASSAQIITFF
J: TRBJ2-7; size: once; V: TRBV29-1; CDR3: CSVLGNRDHEQYF
J: TRBJ1-5; size: .; V: TRBV9; CDR3: CASSFRPGQSQHF
J: TRBJ2-1; size: .; V: TRBV9; CDR3: CASSFSASYNEQFF
J: TRBJ2-1; size: .; V: TRBV20-1; CDR3: CSAREYQEQFF
J: TRBJ1-1; size: .; V: TRBV13; CDR3: CASSLPNRGGTEAFF
J: TRBJ2-3; size: few; V: TRBV4-2; CDR3: CASSQAPSGNTDTQYF
J: TRBJ2-2; size: .; V: TRBV11-2; CDR3: CASSTRATTGTGELFF
J: TRBJ2-5; size: .; V: TRBV5-6; CDR3: CASSLGEETQYF
J: TRBJ2-7; size: .; V: TRBV7-9; CDR3: CASSPLGEQGRGEQYF
J: TRBJ1-2; size: .; V: TRBV23-1; CDR3: CASSLRGGYTF
J: TRBJ1-2; size: .; V: TRBV18; CDR3: CASSPFDREGYGYTF
J: TRBJ2-5; size: .; V: TRBV11-2; CDR3: CASSHGLAGLQETQYF
J: TRBJ1-6; size: .; V: TRBV11-2; CDR3: CASTAIDRGNSPLHF
J: TRBJ2-5; size: .; V: TRBV7-2; CDR3: CASSKGQIQETQYF
J: TRBJ2-7; size: .; V: TRBV25-1; CDR3: CASRSQGVHYEQYF
J: TRBJ2-6; size: once; V: TRBV7-2; CDR3: CASSMGGSGANVLTF
J: TRBJ2-5; size: .; V: TRBV29-1; CDR3: CSVEGRGVRRETQYF
J: TRBJ1-2; size: .; V: TRBV9; CDR3: CASSVESQGIGNYGYTF
J: TRBJ2-7; size: .; V: TRBV30; CDR3: CAWTASSYEQYF
J: TRBJ1-1; size: .; V: TRBV7-2; CDR3: CASSLDSYHEAFF
J: TRBJ2-4; size: .; V: TRBV9; CDR3: CASSPQRGPQYF
J: TRBJ2-6; size: .; V: TRBV2; CDR3: CASQVSGANVLTF
J: TRBJ2-7; size: .; V: TRBV29-1; CDR3: CSVAKGTVGPYEQYF
J: TRBJ2-1; size: few; V: TRBV5-1; CDR3: CASSPEARGEQFF
J: TRBJ2-3; size: once; V: TRBV5-1; CDR3: CASSSGTSGDTDTQYF
J: TRBJ2-5; size: .; V: TRBV30; CDR3: CAWTVLEETQYF
J: TRBJ1-1; size: .; V: TRBV5-4; CDR3: CASSPGESVPFF
J: TRBJ1-1; size: .; V: TRBV4-1; CDR3: CASSQRTGFNTEAFF
J: TRBJ2-6; size: .; V: TRBV5-1; CDR3: CASSQGPSGANVLTF
J: TRBJ1-2; size: .; V: TRBV10-3; CDR3: CAISRGSGYTF
J: TRBJ1-2; size: once; V: TRBV4-3; CDR3: CASSQDLGLNYGYTF
J: TRBJ1-5; size: .; V: TRBV4-2; CDR3: CASSQVVGGEPQHF
J: TRBJ2-1; size: .; V: TRBV4-3; CDR3: CASSQETSGGPNEQFF
J: TRBJ2-3; size: .; V: TRBV29-1; CDR3: CSVEETGHLTSTDTQYF
J: TRBJ1-2; size: few; V: TRBV15; CDR3: CATSREGGSLAGYTF
J: TRBJ2-7; size: medium-sized; V: TRBV28; CDR3: CASKFDRLSYEQYF
J: TRBJ2-2; size: .; V: TRBV30; CDR3: CAWSMTGELFF
J: TRBJ2-4; size: few; V: TRBV25-1; CDR3: CASTGGGDIQYF
J: TRBJ2-5; size: .; V: TRBV4-2; CDR3: CASSLEAGGRETQYF
J: TRBJ2-7; size: .; V: TRBV28; CDR3: CASSSPDSYEQYF
J: TRBJ1-2; size: .; V: TRBV4-1; CDR3: CASRPQGSNYGYTF
J: TRBJ1-1; size: many; V: TRBV15; CDR3: CATSREGGFTEAFF
J: TRBJ1-2; size: .; V: TRBV13; CDR3: CASSFSGVNYGYTF
J: TRBJ1-6; size: .; V: TRBV6-1; CDR3: CASTLVRGRGSPLHF
J: TRBJ2-2; size: .; V: TRBV5-4; CDR3: CASSLKRTNTGELFF
J: TRBJ1-2; size: .; V: TRBV25-1; CDR3: CASSEQDGYTF
J: TRBJ2-5; size: few; V: TRBV4-1; CDR3: CASSLLGDRAKTQYF
J: TRBJ2-7; size: few; V: TRBV2; CDR3: CAIPRDPAGYEQYF
J: TRBJ1-2; size: few; V: TRBV2; CDR3: CASSEGQAGGYTF